Shown below are 8 T cell receptor beta chains from a single sample sequenced in a study of shared clonotypes between healthy human individuals. Libraries were prepared by immunoSEQ multiplex PCR; TCRdb keeps only in-frame clonotypes and omits some of them. The profile shows approximately 240,000 clones, over 60% of them singletons. Input material: memory CD4+ T cells sorted from blood. Subset indicated: CD45RA-negative fraction. The receptors were gathered from a man younger than 45 in good health.

The chain couples TRBV19 to TRBJ1-3; 7 positions agree with TRBD1. The trim removed 6 bases at V and 1 base at J, leaving 6 bases unmatched. The CDR3 is 15 residues long. Germline V gene data show CDR1 as LNHDA and CDR2 as SQIVND (reference sequence). The CDR3 loop is CASSQQGQSGNTIYF. The CDR3 DNA follows: TGTGCCAGTAGCCAACAGGGGCAGTCTGGAAACACCATATATTTT.

V usage is TRBV11-3 and J usage is TRBJ1-5, with 8 bases lining up with TRBD1. The CDR3 is 17 amino acids. Germline assignment: CDR1 SGHNT and CDR2 YENEEA. V lost 5 bases and J lost 0; bases outside the gene matches: 9. The CDR3 DNA reads TGTGCCAGCAGCACTCGAACAGGGGGGTTTAGCAATCAGCCCCAGCATTTT. This sequence encodes CASSTRTGGFSNQPQHF.

The V call is TRBV7-2, the J call TRBJ2-7; the match to TRBD1 covers 10 bases. CDR3 length: 16 amino acids. After removal of 5 bases from V and 6 bases from J, the junction contained 13 bases not matched to a gene. CDR1 SGHTA and CDR2 FQGNSA come from the germline V gene. The CDR3 nucleotides are TGTGCCAGCAGCGCAGAAGGCAGGGACAGGGGCTCCGAGCAGTACTTC. Amino acids: CASSAEGRDRGSEQYF.

The chain has TRBV6-5 and TRBJ2-7; 10 nucleotides match TRBD2. This CDR3 is built from 15 residues. The V segment lost 4 bases and the J segment 6 bases; nucleotides outside the gene matches: 9. Germline CDR1 MNHEY, CDR2 SVGAGI. The CDR3 DNA reads TGTGCCAGCAGTTTCGCTAGCGGGAGTTATGGCGAGCAGTACTTC. Its protein is CASSFASGSYGEQYF.

This clone occurred once. This rearrangement joins TRBV27 to TRBJ2-1, with 10 bases fitting TRBD2. The CDR3 spans 14 residues. CDR1 and CDR2 from the germline V gene are MNHEY and SMNVEV (reference sequence). Trimming cost V 2 bases and J 7 bases; bases outside gene matches: 2. CDR3 sequence reads: CASSLLAGVNEQFF. In DNA form, the CDR3 reads TGTGCCAGCAGTTTACTAGCGGGAGTGAATGAGCAGTTCTTC.

This chain joins TRBV6-6 and TRBJ1-4; a weak D match, TRBD1 (5 bases). V lost 4 bases and J lost 0, with 6 bases in between. The germline V gene encodes CDR1 MNHNY and CDR2 SVGAGI (reference sequence). CDR3 size: 14 residues. The DNA for the CDR3 is TGTGCCAGCAGTTGGGGGGCAACTAATGAAAAACTGTTTTTT. It yields the protein CASSWGATNEKLFF.

This clone was found a few times. The chain joins TRBV5-6 to TRBJ1-2; tentative D call: TRBD1 (6 bases). CDR3 length: 14 amino acids. Germline CDR1 SGHDT, CDR2 YYEEEE. V gave up 4 bases and J gave up 6 bases, with 16 bases separating them. DNA for the CDR3: TGTGCCAGCAGCCCCGATTGGGGGCTCCATGGCTACACCTTC. Its translation: CASSPDWGLHGYTF.

This chain connects TRBV29-1 to TRBJ2-7; D is unresolved. Trimming removed 7 bases at V and 2 bases at J, with 12 bases between. The germline V gene encodes CDR1 SQVTM and CDR2 ANQGSEA. This CDR3 comprises 12 residues. DNA for the CDR3: TGCAGCGCCCAGCGTGGTCCCTACGAGCAGTACTTC. Translated, it gives CSAQRGPYEQYF.